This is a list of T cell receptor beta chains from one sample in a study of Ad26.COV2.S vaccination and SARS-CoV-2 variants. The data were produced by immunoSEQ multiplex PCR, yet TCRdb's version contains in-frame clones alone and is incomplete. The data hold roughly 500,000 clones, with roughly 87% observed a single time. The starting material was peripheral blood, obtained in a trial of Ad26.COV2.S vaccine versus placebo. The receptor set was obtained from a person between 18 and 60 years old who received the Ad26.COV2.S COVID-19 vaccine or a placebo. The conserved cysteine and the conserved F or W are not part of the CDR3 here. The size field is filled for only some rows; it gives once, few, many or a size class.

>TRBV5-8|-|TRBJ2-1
ASSLWQGANEQF
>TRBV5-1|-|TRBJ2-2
ASSFLETPTGELF
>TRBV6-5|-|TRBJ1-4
ASTGFGSNEKLF
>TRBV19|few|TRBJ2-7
ASSMTGSSYEQY
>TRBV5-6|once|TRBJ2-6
ASSPGGFGANVLT
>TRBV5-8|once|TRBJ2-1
ASSPILSSYNEQF
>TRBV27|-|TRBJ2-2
ASSQVLGTGGANTGELF
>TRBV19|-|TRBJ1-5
ASSKDRGPHQPQH
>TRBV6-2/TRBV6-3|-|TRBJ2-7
ASSYSRGANSYEQY
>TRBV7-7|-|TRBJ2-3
ASSFTAGPTDTQY
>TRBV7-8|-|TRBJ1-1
ASSFFKQGWNTEAF
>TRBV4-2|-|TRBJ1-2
ASSLGSYGYT
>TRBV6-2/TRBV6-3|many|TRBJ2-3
ASSYSPGQGTDTQY
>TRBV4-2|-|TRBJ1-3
ASSQTPGRGGNRDIGNTIY
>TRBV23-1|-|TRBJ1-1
ASSRGQYTEAF
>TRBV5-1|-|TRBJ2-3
ASRDRGASTDTQY
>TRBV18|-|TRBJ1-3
ASSPGQSGNTIY
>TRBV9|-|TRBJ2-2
ASSATNTGELF
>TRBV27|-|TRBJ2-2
ASSLSGHNANTGELF
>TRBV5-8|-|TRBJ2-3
ASSLMAPDTQY
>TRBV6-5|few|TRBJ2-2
ASSYLDSWTGELF
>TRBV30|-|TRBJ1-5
AWSHDLGGFQPQH
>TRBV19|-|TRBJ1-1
ASGSRVSHTEAF
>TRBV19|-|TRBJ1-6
ASSIGRNYNSPLH
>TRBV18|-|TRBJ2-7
ASSHIQGYEQY
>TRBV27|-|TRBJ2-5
ASSLSTGRETQY
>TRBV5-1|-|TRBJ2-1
ASSLFPGLAGATRSSYNEQF
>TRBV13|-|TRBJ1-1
ASSLMGQLNTEAF
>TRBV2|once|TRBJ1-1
ASSAIWLAF
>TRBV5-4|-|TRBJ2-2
AVRTSGYTGELF
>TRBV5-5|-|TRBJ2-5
ASSLTDRQETQY
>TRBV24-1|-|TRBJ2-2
ATSGGRENTGELF
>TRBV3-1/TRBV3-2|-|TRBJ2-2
ASSRRNTGELF
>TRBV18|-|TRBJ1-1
ASSPGTLGNTEAF
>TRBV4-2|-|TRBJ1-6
ASSQDGSGRAYNSPLH
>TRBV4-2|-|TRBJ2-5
ASSPGLAGVGGGETQY
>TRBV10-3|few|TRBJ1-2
AIRPGQGGFYGYT
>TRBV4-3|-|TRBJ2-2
ASSQEGWGSGTGELF
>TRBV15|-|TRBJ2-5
ATSRGQSYQETQY
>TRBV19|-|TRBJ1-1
ASSIGGGQGTEAF
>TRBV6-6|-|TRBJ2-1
ASSSTGGMPGSQF
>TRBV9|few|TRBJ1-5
ASSVSRDNQPQH
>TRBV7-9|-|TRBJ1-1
ASSLRTGDTEAF
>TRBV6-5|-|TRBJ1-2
ASSPRQIYGYT
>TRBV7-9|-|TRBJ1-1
ASSSPRGGKSTEAF
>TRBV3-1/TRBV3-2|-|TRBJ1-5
ASSQDRGDLPQH
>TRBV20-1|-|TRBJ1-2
SAGWSGYT
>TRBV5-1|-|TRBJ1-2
ASADSHPNGYT
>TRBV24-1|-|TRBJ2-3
ATSDPTGASTDTQY
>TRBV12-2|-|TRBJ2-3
ASRLISESLSTDTQY
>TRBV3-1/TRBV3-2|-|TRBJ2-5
ASSHGLDKETQY
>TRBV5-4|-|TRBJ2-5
ASSPPEFSGGETQY
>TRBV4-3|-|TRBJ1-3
ASSQQGLSGNTIY
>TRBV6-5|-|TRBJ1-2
ASTFRGDGYT
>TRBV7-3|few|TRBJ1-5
ASSLRAAAPQH
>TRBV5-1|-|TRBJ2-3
ASSPVILTGGTDTQY
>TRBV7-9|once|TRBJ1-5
ASSGGRAQDQPQH
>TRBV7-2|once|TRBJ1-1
ASSLVAGTPVTEAF